This T cell receptor beta chain was found in a study of shared clonotypes between healthy human individuals. As concerns this clone: The antigen remains undetermined.

Study-level points and caveats: A small donor pool kept down the genetic and exposure-history diversity that was represented. It was expected that sequencing depth would affect clonotype sharing among donors.

It was across several immunoSEQ plates that each subset's genomic DNA was evenly split. Data came from immunoSEQ multiplex PCR; TCRdb stores just in-frame clones and leaves some out. Of 2 million to 2.5 million clones in the sample, approximately 95% are singletons; the top ten hold roughly 0.36%. The CDR3 covers 15 residues. Germline V CDR1 and CDR2: WSHSY, SAAADI. Trimming removed 6 bases at V and 8 bases at J, with 22 bases between. This TCR was recovered from a man younger than 35 in good health. Some clones in this sample may be carry-over from other donors' samples. V usage is TRBV10-2 and J usage is TRBJ1-2; D is possibly TRBD1 (5 bases). Sequences were obtained from naive CD4+ T cells from PBMCs. Described subset: CD45RA+ positively selected. The CDR3 coding sequence is TGCGCCAGCAGGTCCGTTTTTGTAGGGGATCAGGGCTACACCTTC. It translates to CASRSVFVGDQGYTF.